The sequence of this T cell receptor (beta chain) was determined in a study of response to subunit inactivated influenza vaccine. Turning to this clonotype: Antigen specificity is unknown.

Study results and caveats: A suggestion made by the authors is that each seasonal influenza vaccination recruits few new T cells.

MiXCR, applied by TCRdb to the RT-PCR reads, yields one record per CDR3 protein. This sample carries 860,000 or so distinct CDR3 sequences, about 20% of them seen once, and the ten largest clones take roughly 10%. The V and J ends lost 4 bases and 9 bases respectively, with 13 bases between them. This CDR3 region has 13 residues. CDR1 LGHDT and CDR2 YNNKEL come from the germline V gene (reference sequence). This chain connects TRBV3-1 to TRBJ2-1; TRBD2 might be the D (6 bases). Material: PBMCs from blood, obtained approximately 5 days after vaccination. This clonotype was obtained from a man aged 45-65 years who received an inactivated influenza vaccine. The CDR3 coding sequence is TGTGCCAGCAGCCGACTAGAAGGCGGTGAGCAGTTCTTC. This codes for CASSRLEGGEQFF.